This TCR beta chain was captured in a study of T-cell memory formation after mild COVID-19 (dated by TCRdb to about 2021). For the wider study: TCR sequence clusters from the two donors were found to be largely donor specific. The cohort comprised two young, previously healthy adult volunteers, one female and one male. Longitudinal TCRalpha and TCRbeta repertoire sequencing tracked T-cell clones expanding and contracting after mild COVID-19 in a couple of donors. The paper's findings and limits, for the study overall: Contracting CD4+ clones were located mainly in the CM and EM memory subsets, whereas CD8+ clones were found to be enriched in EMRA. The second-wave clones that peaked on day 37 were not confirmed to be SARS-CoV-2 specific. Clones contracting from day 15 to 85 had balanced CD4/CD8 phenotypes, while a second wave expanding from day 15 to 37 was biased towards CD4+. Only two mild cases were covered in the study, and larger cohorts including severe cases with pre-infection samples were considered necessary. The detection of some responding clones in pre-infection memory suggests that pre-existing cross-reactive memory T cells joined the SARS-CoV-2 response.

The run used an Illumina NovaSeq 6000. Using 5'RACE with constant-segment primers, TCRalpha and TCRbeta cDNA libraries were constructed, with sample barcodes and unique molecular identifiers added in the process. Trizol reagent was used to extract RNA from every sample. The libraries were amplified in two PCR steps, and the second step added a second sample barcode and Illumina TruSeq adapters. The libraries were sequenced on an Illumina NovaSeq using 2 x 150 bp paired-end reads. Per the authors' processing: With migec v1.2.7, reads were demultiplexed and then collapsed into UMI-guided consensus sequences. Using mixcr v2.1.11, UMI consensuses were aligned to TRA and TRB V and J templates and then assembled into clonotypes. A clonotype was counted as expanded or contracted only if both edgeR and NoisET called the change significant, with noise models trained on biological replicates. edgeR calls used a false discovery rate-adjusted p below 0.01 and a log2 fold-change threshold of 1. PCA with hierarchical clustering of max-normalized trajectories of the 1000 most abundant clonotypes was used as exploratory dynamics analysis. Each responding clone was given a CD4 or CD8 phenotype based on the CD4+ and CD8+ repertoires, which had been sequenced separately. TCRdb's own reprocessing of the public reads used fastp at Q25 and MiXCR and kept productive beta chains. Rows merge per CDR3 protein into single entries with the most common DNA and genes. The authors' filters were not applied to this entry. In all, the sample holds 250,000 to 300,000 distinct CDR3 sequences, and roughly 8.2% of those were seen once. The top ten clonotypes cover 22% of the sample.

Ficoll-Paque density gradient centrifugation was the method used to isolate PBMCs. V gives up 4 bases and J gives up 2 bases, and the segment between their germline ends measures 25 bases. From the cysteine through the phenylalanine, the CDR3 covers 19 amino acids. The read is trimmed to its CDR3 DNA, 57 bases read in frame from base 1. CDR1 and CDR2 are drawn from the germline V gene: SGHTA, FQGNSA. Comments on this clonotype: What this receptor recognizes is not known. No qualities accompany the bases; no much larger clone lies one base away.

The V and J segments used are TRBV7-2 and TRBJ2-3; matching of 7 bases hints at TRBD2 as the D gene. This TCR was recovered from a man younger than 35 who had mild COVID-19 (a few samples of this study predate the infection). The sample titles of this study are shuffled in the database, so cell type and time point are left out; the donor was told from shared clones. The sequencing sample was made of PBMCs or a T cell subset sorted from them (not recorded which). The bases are TGTGCCAGCAGCTCCAGAGGCATGCCCCGGCGGGGGCTCACAGATACGCAGTATTTT. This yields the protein CASSSRGMPRRGLTDTQYF.